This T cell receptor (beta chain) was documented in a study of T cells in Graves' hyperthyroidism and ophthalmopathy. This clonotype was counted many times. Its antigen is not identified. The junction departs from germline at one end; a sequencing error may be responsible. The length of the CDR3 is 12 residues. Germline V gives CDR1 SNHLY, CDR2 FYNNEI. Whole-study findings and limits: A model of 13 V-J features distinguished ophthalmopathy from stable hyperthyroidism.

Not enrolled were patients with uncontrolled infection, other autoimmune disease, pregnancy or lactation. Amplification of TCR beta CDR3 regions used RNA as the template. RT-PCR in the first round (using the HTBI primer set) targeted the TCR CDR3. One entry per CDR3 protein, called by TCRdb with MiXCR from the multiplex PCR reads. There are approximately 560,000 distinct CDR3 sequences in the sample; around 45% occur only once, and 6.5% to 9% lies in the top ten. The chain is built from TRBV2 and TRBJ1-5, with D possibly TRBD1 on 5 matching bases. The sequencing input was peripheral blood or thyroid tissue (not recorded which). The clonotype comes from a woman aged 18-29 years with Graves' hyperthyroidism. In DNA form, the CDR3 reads TGCGCCAGCAGTGTGGGGGACCAGCCCCAGCATTTT. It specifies CASSVGDQPQHF.